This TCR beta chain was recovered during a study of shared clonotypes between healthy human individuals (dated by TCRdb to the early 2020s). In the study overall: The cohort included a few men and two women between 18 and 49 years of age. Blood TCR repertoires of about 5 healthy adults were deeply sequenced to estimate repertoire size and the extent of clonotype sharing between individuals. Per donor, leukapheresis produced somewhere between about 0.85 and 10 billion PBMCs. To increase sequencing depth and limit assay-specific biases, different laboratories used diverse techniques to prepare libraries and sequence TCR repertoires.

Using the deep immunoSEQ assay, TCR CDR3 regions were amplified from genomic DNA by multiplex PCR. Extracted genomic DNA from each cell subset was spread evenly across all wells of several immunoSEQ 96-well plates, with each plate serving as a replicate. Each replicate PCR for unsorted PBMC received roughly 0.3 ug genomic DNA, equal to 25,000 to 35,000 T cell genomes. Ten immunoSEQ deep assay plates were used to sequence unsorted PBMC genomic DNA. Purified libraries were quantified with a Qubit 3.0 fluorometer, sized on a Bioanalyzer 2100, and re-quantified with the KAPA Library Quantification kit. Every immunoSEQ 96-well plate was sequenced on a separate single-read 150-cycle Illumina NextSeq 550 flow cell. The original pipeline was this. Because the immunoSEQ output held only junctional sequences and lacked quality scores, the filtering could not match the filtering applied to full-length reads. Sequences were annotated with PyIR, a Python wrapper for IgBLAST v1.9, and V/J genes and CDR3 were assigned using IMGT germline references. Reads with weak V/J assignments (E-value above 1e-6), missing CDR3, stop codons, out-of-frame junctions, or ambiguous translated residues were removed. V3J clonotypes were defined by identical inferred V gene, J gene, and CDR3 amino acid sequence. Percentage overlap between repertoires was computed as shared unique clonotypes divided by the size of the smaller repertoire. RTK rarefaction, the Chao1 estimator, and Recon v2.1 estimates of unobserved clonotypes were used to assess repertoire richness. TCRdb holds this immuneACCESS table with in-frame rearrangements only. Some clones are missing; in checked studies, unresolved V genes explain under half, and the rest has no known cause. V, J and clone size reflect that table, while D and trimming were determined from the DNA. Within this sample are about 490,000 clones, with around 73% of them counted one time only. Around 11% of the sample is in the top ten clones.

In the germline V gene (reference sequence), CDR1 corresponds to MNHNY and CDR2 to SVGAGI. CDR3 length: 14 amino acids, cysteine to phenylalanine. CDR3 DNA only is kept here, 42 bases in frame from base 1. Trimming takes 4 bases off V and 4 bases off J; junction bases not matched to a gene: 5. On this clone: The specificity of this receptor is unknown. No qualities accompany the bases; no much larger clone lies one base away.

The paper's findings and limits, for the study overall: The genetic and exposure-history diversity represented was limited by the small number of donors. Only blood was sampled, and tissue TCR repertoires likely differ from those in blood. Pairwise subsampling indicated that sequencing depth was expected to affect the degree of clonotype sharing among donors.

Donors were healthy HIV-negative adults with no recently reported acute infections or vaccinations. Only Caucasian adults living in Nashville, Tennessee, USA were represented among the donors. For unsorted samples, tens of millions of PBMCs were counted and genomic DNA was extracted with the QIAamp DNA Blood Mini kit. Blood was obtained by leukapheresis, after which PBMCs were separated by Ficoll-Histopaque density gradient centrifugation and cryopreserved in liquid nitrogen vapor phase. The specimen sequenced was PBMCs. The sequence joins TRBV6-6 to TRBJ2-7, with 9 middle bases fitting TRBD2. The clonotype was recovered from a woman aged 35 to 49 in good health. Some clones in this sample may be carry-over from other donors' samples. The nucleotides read TGTGCCAGCAGTTTGGGCGGGAGGGTTTACGAGCAGTACTTC. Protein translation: CASSLGGRVYEQYF.